This T cell receptor beta chain was sequenced in a study of T cell responses to AZD1222 COVID-19 vaccine. Study-wide results and caveats: In all cases, repertoires were sampled only after the peak T cell response. Only six or seven AZD1222 recipients were seropositive at baseline. An increase in Spike-specific TCR breadth and depth was observed after two AZD1222 doses.

This CDR3 is built from 16 residues. V lost 7 bases to trimming and J lost 0 bases, with 16 bases between them. Second-dose intervals of approximately 4 or approximately 12 weeks were pooled. This clone was seen only a few times. Its specificity is unknown. Profiled with immunoSEQ multiplex PCR; TCRdb holds only in-frame clones, not every one. Here the sample spans about 110,000 clones, 80% to 90% being singletons. The chain links TRBV23-1 to TRBJ1-5, with unresolved D. TRBV23-1 is labeled an ORF, and its function is uncertain. The sample here was peripheral blood, taken 28 days after the second AZD1222 dose. The sequence was obtained from an adult who received the AZD1222 COVID-19 vaccine. The CDR3 spells CASTLAEGYSNQPQHF. The CDR3 nucleotides are TGCGCCAGCACCCTCGCCGAGGGTTATAGCAATCAGCCCCAGCATTTT.